The sequence of this T cell receptor (beta chain) was determined in a study of high-grade serous ovarian cancer treatment subgroups. General study results and limits: CDR1 and CDR2 were left unanalyzed; analyses focused on CDR3.

Germline V gene data show CDR1 as SGHTS and CDR2 as YDEGEE. Trimming stripped 3 bases from V and 4 bases from J, with 16 bases between. This CDR3 region has 15 residues. Tumor samples were taken before definitive surgery or chemotherapy. This clone was found a few times. Its antigen is not identified. Sequencing used immunoSEQ multiplex PCR; TCRdb keeps in-frame clones, though not all of them. The repertoire holds about 5,200 clones, 69% seen once, with 15% to 20% in the top ten. The sequenced sample consisted of tumor tissue. The receptor was isolated from a human donor with high-grade serous ovarian cancer. The V gene is TRBV5-8, the J gene TRBJ1-1, with D possibly matching TRBD1 (5 bases). The CDR3 nucleotides are TGTGCCAGCAGCTCTATCGGAGGGGTGGGCACTGAAGCTTTCTTT. Amino acid sequence: CASSSIGGVGTEAFF.